This T cell receptor beta chain comes out of a study of cytomegalovirus exposure and HLA in healthy donors. V shed 4 bases and J 1 base; nucleotides not matched to a gene: 8. CDR1 is SQVTM, CDR2 ANQGSEA, per germline. This CDR3 region has 15 residues. The donors were members of the validation cohort comprising 100 to 150 subjects, separate from the roughly 700-subject first cohort. The method was immunoSEQ multiplex PCR; TCRdb's version includes in-frame clones alone and lacks a portion of them. The data contain 150,000 to 200,000 clones, about 81% of them singletons. The receptor comes from a woman in her 30s in good health and CMV-seronegative. Sequencing input: PBMCs. The V call is TRBV29-1, the J call TRBJ1-1; 8 bases align to TRBD1. This chain's CDR3 is CSVATGAIWNTEAFF. CDR3 nucleotide sequence: TGCAGCGTTGCGACAGGGGCTATCTGGAACACTGAAGCTTTCTTT.